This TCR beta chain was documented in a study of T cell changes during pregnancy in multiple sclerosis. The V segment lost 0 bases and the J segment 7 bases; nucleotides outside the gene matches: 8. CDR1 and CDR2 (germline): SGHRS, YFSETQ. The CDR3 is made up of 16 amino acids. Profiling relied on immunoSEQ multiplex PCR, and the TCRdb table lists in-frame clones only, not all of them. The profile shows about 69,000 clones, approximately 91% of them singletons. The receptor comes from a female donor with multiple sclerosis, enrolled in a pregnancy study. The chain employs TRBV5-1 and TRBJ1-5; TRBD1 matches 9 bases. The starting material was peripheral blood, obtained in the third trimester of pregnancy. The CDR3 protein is CASSLAGTGQGQPQHF. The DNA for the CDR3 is TGCGCCAGCAGCTTGGCCGGGACAGGGCAGGGCCAGCCCCAGCATTTT.